A single sample gave rise to the 28 T cell receptor beta chains below, sequenced in a study of shared clonotypes between healthy human individuals (dated by TCRdb to the early 2020s). Libraries were prepared through the immunoSEQ multiplex PCR assay. The source is immuneACCESS, and TCRdb retained only in-frame sequences with V and J called. Part of the clones is not carried over; for the studies checked, unresolved V genes explain less than half of this, and the remainder is unexplained. In this sample the table shows about 530,000 clones, 90% to 96% of which occur a single time. The top ten clones comprise about 0.057% of the sample. The sequenced material came from naive CD4+ T cells sorted from blood. Sample cell subset or site, as interpreted from the label and publication: CD45RA+ positively selected. These receptors all stem from a woman younger than 45 in good health.

V is TRBV6-1 and J is TRBJ1-5; tentatively, D is TRBD1 (6 bases). This CDR3 is 15 amino acids long. With 7 bases removed from V and 3 bases from J, the gap between germline ends came to 16 bases. Germline V gene sequence: CDR1 MNHNS, CDR2 SASEGT. For the CDR3, the DNA is TGTGCCAGCACCACAGGGACTACCAACAATCAGCCCCAGCATTTT. It yields the protein CASTTGTTNNQPQHF.

The rearrangement links TRBV19 to TRBJ2-3, with D maybe TRBD1 (6 bases). The CDR3 has 14 amino acids. V lost 5 bases, J lost 0 bases, and 9 bases lay in between. The germline V gene has CDR1 LNHDA and CDR2 SQIVND (reference sequence). The CDR3 protein is CASSPQGSTDTQYF. CDR3 sequence (DNA): TGTGCCAGTAGTCCACAGGGTAGCACAGATACGCAGTATTTT.

The rearrangement joins TRBV7-3 to TRBJ2-2, with no clear D. Germline V CDR1 and CDR2: SGHTA, FQGTGA. Trimming removed 2 bases at V and 3 bases at J, with 4 bases between. The CDR3 loop spans 13 amino acids. In DNA, the CDR3 is TGTGCCAGCAGCTTATACTACACCGGGGAGCTGTTTTTT. It translates to CASSLYYTGELFF.

The CDR3 DNA reads as TGTGCCAGCAGATTAGACAGGGGTGTATACGGCTACACCTTC. This sequence encodes CASRLDRGVYGYTF. The chain has TRBV28 and TRBJ1-2; the match to TRBD1 covers 8 bases. In germline, CDR1 is MDHEN, CDR2 SYDVKM. The CDR3 extends over 14 amino acids. With V trimmed by 6 bases and J by 8 bases, 11 bases remained unmatched.

With respect to this clone: The same CDR3 is also encoded by other DNA sequences in this sample. The rearrangement uses TRBV10-3 and TRBJ1-1; no clear D. The germline V gene has CDR1 ENHRY and CDR2 SYGVKD. The CDR3 consists of 13 residues. Trimming cost V 0 bases and J 5 bases, with 7 bases left between them. The CDR3 region is CAISESEGTEAFF. The CDR3 DNA reads TGTGCCATCAGTGAGTCTGAAGGGACTGAAGCTTTCTTT.

The chain has TRBV5-8 and TRBJ1-5; 7 bases fit TRBD1. Germline loops: CDR1 SGHTS, CDR2 YDEGEE. CDR3 length: 17 amino acids. V dropped 4 bases and J dropped 0; count of bases not matched to a gene: 10. The CDR3 DNA reads TGTGCCAGCAGCAACTCGGACAGGTCCATTAGCAATCAGCCCCAGCATTTT. This translates into CASSNSDRSISNQPQHF.

This clone has only a few counts. J is TRBJ1-2 and V is TRBV25-1, with D hard to call. The V end was cut by 3 bases, the J end by 5 bases, with 10 bases between. The germline gives CDR1 MGHDK, CDR2 SYGVNS. The CDR3 extends over 13 amino acids. DNA of the CDR3: TGTGCCAGCAGTGACTTCCAGACTTATGGCTACACCTTC. As protein: CASSDFQTYGYTF.

In this sample, this clone turned up a few times. The chain combines TRBV5-1 with TRBJ2-2; 9 nucleotides agree with TRBD1. With 0 bases clipped from V and 3 bases from J, the junction kept 0 bases outside the gene matches. The CDR3 length is 15 residues. Germline V lookup: CDR1 SGHRS, CDR2 YFSETQ. The CDR3 region has the DNA TGCGCCAGCAGCTTGGGGGACAGGGACACCGGGGAGCTGTTTTTT. It codes for CASSLGDRDTGELFF.

V and J are TRBV7-9 and TRBJ2-7, with TRBD1 matching 9 bases. J lost 6 bases, V lost 3 bases, and 6 bases had no gene match. Per germline, CDR1 SEHNR and CDR2 FQNEAQ (reference sequence). The CDR3 extends over 14 amino acids. CDR3 bases: TGTGCCAGCAGCTTGGGGACAGGGTCGGCCGAGCAGTACTTC. It codes for CASSLGTGSAEQYF. The variable domain in full, completed from reference TRBV7-9 and TRBJ2-7, reads DTGVSQNPRHKITKRGQNVTFRCDPISEHNRLYWYRQTLGQGPEFLTYFQNEAQLEKSRLLSDRFSAERPKGSFSTLEIQRTEQGDSAMYLCASSLGTGSAEQYFGPGTRLTVT.

This chain joins TRBV6-1 and TRBJ2-1; a weak D match, TRBD1 (6 bases). V was pared by 3 bases and J by 6 bases, with 18 bases between. Germline CDR1 and CDR2: MNHNS and SASEGT. This CDR3 contains 16 residues. The CDR3 DNA sequence: TGTGCCAGCAGTGATATTGGTCAGGGGTATCGCAATGAGCAGTTCTTC. Its protein is CASSDIGQGYRNEQFF.

V is TRBV28 and J is TRBJ2-7; possibly TRBD1 for D (6 bases). The germline V gene encodes CDR1 MDHEN and CDR2 SYDVKM. The CDR3 totals 18 residues. V dropped 3 bases and J dropped 5 bases, with 26 bases sitting between them. The CDR3 sequence is CASSFFSLLDRTVNEQYF. The CDR3 nucleotides read TGTGCCAGCAGTTTTTTTTCTCTTCTAGACCGGACAGTTAACGAGCAGTACTTC. Together with reference TRBV28 and TRBJ2-7, the CDR3 gives the full variable domain: DVKVTQSSRYLVKRTGEKVFLECVQDMDHENMFWYRQDPGLGLRLIYFSYDVKMKEKGDIPEGYSVSREKKERFSLILESASTNQTSMYLCASSFFSLLDRTVNEQYFGPGTRLTVT.

This clone was picked up one time. The J gene is TRBJ2-7, the V gene TRBV21-1. TRBV21-1 is a pseudogene locus. The CDR3 runs 16 residues. The CDR3: CASSKLGQVSSYEQYF. The CDR3 DNA is TGTGCCAGCAGCAAACTCGGGCAGGTTAGCTCCTACGAGCAGTACTTC.

V is TRBV5-1 and J is TRBJ1-1; the match to TRBD1 covers 10 bases. The CDR3 is made up of 15 amino acids. V lost 3 bases, J lost 4 bases, and 6 bases stayed unmatched. Germline values: CDR1 SGHRS, CDR2 YFSETQ. CDR3 residues: CASSSGTGVTTEAFF. The CDR3 DNA reads TGCGCCAGCAGCTCCGGGACAGGGGTTACCACTGAAGCTTTCTTT. Combining the CDR3 with reference TRBV5-1 and TRBJ1-1 gives the whole variable domain KAGVTQTPRYLIKTRGQQVTLSCSPISGHRSVSWYQQTPGQGLQFLFEYFSETQRNKGNFPGRFSGRQFSNSRSEMNVSTLELGDSALYLCASSSGTGVTTEAFFGQGTRLTVV.

The rearrangement uses TRBV4-1 and TRBJ1-1; D is uncertain. The CDR3 spans 18 residues. V was pared by 0 bases and J by 4 bases, with 21 bases between. Germline V gives CDR1 MGHRA, CDR2 YSYEKL. The CDR3, as DNA: TGCGCCAGCAGCCAAGATCCCCGACGATTCGGGGAAGTCACTGAAGCTTTCTTT. It translates to CASSQDPRRFGEVTEAFF.

The chain carries TRBV11-3 and TRBJ2-3; the D is unclear. V lost 5 bases and J lost 0, with 9 bases in between. This CDR3 has 14 residues. The germline V gene encodes CDR1 SGHNT and CDR2 YENEEA. CDR3 nucleotide sequence: TGTGCCAGCAGCGAAGGCGGTAGCACAGATACGCAGTATTTT. Amino acids: CASSEGGSTDTQYF.

The chain carries TRBV15 and TRBJ2-1; 14 nucleotides match TRBD2. The V gene end was trimmed by 3 bases and the J gene end by 7 bases; junction bases not matched to a gene: 14. The CDR3 runs to 19 residues. CDR1 and CDR2 (germline): LNHNV, YYDKDF (reference sequence). The CDR3 here is CATSSYPGSGLAGVNEQFF. CDR3 sequence (DNA): TGTGCCACCAGCAGTTACCCGGGGTCGGGACTAGCGGGAGTAAATGAGCAGTTCTTC. Combining the CDR3 with reference TRBV15 and TRBJ2-1 gives the whole variable domain DAMVIQNPRYQVTQFGKPVTLSCSQTLNHNVMYWYQQKSSQAPKLLFHYYDKDFNNEADTPDNFQSRRPNTSFCFLDIRSPGLGDTAMYLCATSSYPGSGLAGVNEQFFGPGTRLTVL.

V usage is TRBV10-1 and J usage is TRBJ2-7; 9 nucleotides align to TRBD1. V shed 6 bases and J 3 bases; nucleotides not matched to a gene: 9. This CDR3 is 15 amino acids long. Germline V gives CDR1 WNHNN, CDR2 SYGVQD (reference sequence). The CDR3 DNA sequence: TGCGCCAGCAGCTCCGCCGGGACAGGGTTCTACGAGCAGTACTTC. This gives the protein CASSSAGTGFYEQYF.

The rearrangement uses TRBV7-9 and TRBJ2-1; D is possibly TRBD2 (6 bases). Germline V CDR1 and CDR2: SEHNR, FQNEAQ (reference sequence). This CDR3 is 15 amino acids long. V was shortened by 1 base and J by 4 bases, with 11 bases between the two germline ends. CDR3 nucleotide sequence: TGTGCCAGCAGCTTAGATCAAGGGACTTACAATGAGCAGTTCTTC. Protein: CASSLDQGTYNEQFF.

The V gene is TRBV6-1, the J gene TRBJ1-1, with a possible D match to TRBD1 (6 bases). The CDR3 loop spans 14 amino acids. Germline values: CDR1 MNHNS, CDR2 SASEGT. Trimming stripped 6 bases from V and 4 bases from J, with 15 bases between. The CDR3 loop is CASRNYREGTEAFF. The DNA of the CDR3 is TGTGCCAGCAGAAACTACAGGGAGGGCACTGAAGCTTTCTTT.

V usage is TRBV7-2 and J usage is TRBJ1-5; D uncertain. The CDR3 loop spans 18 amino acids. Germline assignment: CDR1 SGHTA and CDR2 FQGNSA. V lost 5 bases to trimming and J lost 5 bases, with 25 bases between them. The CDR3 here is CASSGRAQRSGVDQPQHF. CDR3 bases: TGTGCCAGCAGCGGGAGGGCGCAGAGATCCGGGGTTGATCAGCCCCAGCATTTT. Complete variable domain (other parts from reference TRBV7-2 and TRBJ1-5): GAGVSQSPSNKVTEKGKDVELRCDPISGHTALYWYRQSLGQGLEFLIYFQGNSAPDKSGLPSDRFSAERTGGSVSTLTIQRTQQEDSAVYLCASSGRAQRSGVDQPQHFGDGTRLSIL.

The gene calls are TRBV28 and TRBJ2-1; D call uncertain. The CDR3 runs 12 residues. The germline V and J ends were trimmed by 3 bases and 12 bases, with 12 bases remaining between them. CDR1 is MDHEN, CDR2 SYDVKM, per germline. The chain's CDR3 is CASSFPRKPQFF. The DNA of the CDR3 is TGTGCCAGCAGTTTCCCGCGGAAGCCGCAGTTCTTC. Based on the CDR3 plus reference TRBV28 and TRBJ2-1, the full variable domain is DVKVTQSSRYLVKRTGEKVFLECVQDMDHENMFWYRQDPGLGLRLIYFSYDVKMKEKGDIPEGYSVSREKKERFSLILESASTNQTSMYLCASSFPRKPQFFGPGTRLTVL.

This chain uses TRBV9 with TRBJ2-2; D possibly corresponds to TRBD2 (5 bases). The CDR3 totals 15 residues. V lost 0 bases, J lost 1 base, and 7 bases lay in between. Germline V lookup: CDR1 SGDLS, CDR2 YYNGEE. As DNA, the CDR3 is TGTGCCAGCAGCGTAGGGAGGCTGAACACCGGGGAGCTGTTTTTT. This codes for CASSVGRLNTGELFF.

The chain uses TRBV7-9 and TRBJ2-7, with D maybe TRBD1 (6 bases). The V end was cut by 5 bases, the J end by 4 bases, with 18 bases between. In germline, CDR1 is SEHNR, CDR2 FQNEAQ (reference sequence). The CDR3 totals 15 residues. In DNA, the CDR3 is TGTGCCAGCAGCCCCCGGTTGGGGGCGCGGTACGAGCAGTACTTC. It yields the protein CASSPRLGARYEQYF.

The sample holds a few counts of this clone. This rearrangement joins TRBV4-1 to TRBJ1-5, with D possibly matching TRBD1 (6 bases). Trimming removed 1 base from V and 9 bases from J, with 16 bases in between. CDR1 and CDR2 (germline): MGHRA, YSYEKL. The CDR3 covers 15 residues. The CDR3 loop reads CASSQVRGKEMPQHF. The CDR3 region has the DNA TGCGCCAGCAGCCAAGTAAGGGGGAAGGAGATGCCCCAGCATTTT.

CDR3 coding DNA: TGTGCCAGCAGCTTAGGACTAGCGGATCCCTACGAGCAGTACTTC. Its translation: CASSLGLADPYEQYF. J is TRBJ2-7 and V is TRBV11-3, with 9 bases identical to TRBD2. CDR3 length: 15 amino acids. The germline CDR1 and CDR2 sequences are SGHNT and YENEEA. V was pared by 1 base and J by 2 bases, with 3 bases of the junction left unmatched.

The chain links TRBV28 to TRBJ1-1; D perhaps matches TRBD1 (6 bases). Germline V CDR1 and CDR2: MDHEN, SYDVKM. This CDR3 has 13 residues. Trimming took off 8 bases at V and 3 bases at J, with 13 bases between the two ends. CDR3 region: CASVWNRDTEAFF. In nucleotides, the CDR3 is TGTGCCAGCGTCTGGAACAGGGACACTGAAGCTTTCTTT. Complete variable domain (other parts from reference TRBV28 and TRBJ1-1): DVKVTQSSRYLVKRTGEKVFLECVQDMDHENMFWYRQDPGLGLRLIYFSYDVKMKEKGDIPEGYSVSREKKERFSLILESASTNQTSMYLCASVWNRDTEAFFGQGTRLTVV.

The J gene is TRBJ2-7, the V gene TRBV28, with 7 bases that match TRBD2. V dropped 4 bases and J dropped 4; count of bases not matched to a gene: 13. The CDR3 length is 16 residues. Germline-derived CDR1 and CDR2 are MDHEN and SYDVKM. The CDR3 DNA follows: TGTGCCAGCAGTTCCCCGAGGAAGAGGGAGGGATACGAGCAGTACTTC. Protein: CASSSPRKREGYEQYF.

This clone has a single count. The rearrangement links TRBV15 to TRBJ1-5; tentative D call: TRBD1 (6 bases). Germline V gene data show CDR1 as LNHNV and CDR2 as YYDKDF (reference sequence). V was trimmed by 3 bases and J by 2 bases, leaving 14 bases between them. The CDR3 consists of 16 residues. CDR3 in DNA: TGTGCCACCAGCAGGCGCCAGGGGTCTGGCAATCAGCCCCAGCATTTT. This codes for CATSRRQGSGNQPQHF. The full variable domain, with the rest looked up from reference TRBV15 and TRBJ1-5, is DAMVIQNPRYQVTQFGKPVTLSCSQTLNHNVMYWYQQKSSQAPKLLFHYYDKDFNNEADTPDNFQSRRPNTSFCFLDIRSPGLGDTAMYLCATSRRQGSGNQPQHFGDGTRLSIL.